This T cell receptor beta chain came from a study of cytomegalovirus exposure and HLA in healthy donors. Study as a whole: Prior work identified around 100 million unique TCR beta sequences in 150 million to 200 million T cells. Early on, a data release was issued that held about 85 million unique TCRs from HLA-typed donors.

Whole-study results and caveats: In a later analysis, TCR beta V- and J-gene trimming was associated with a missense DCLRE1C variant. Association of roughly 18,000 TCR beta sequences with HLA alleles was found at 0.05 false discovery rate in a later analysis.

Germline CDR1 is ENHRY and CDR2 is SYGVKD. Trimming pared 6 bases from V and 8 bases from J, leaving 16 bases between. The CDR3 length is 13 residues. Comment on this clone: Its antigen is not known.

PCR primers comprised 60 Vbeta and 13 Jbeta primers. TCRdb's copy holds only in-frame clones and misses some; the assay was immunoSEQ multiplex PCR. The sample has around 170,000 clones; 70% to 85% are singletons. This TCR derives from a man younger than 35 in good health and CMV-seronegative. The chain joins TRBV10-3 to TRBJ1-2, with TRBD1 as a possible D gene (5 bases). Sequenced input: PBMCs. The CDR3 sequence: CAIRMDIFLGYTF. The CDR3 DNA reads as TGTGCCATCAGGATGGACATCTTTCTGGGCTACACCTTC.